This passage covers 2 T cell receptor beta chains from one sample sequenced in a study of molecular identifiers for immune sequencing clone quantification. TCRdb fed the PCR reads into MiXCR, producing one record per CDR3 protein. The sample records about 510,000 distinct CDR3 sequences, about 21% being singletons. The sequenced sample consisted of naive CD8+ T cells from blood, with Jurkat cell RNA spiked in. The subset here: FACS-sorted CD8+CD4-CCR7+CD45RA+ naive T cells. The receptors stem from a human donor in good health. Some libraries in this study had Jurkat cell RNA spiked in.

This clonotype was counted many times. This chain links TRBV28 with TRBJ2-5; D perhaps matches TRBD1 (7 bases). The CDR3 spans 16 residues. The V end was cut by 1 base, the J end by 1 base, with 13 bases between. Germline values: CDR1 MDHEN, CDR2 SYDVKM. As DNA, the CDR3 is TGTGCCAGCAGTTTATTGTCAGGGGGGCGCCAAGAGACCCAGTACTTC. Its translation is CASSLLSGGRQETQYF.

Concerning this clonotype: This is likely a read error, given that the CDR3 carries no conserved phenylalanine or tryptophan at its end. This rearrangement joins TRBV4-3 to TRBJ1-6, with D perhaps TRBD1 (5 bases). With 1 base removed from V and 9 bases from J, the gap between germline ends came to 10 bases. There are 14 residues in the CDR3. Germline CDR1 reads LGHNA; CDR2 reads YSLEER. CDR3 sequence: CASSQGDSGSPLHS. The CDR3 DNA sequence: TGCGCCAGCAGCCAAGGCGACAGCGGTTCACCCCTCCACTCT.